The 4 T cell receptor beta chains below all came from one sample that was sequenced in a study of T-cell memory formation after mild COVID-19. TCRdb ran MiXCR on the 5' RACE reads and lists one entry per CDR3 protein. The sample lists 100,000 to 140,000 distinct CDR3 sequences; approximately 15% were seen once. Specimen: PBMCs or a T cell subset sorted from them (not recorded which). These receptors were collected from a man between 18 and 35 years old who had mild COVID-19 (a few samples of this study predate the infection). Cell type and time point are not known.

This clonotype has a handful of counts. The CDR3 nucleotides read TGTGCCAGCAGCGCCCGGACTAGCGGGGGGGAAGAGACCCAGTACTTC. Amino acids: CASSARTSGGEETQYF. The rearrangement joins TRBV11-2 to TRBJ2-5; 15 nucleotides align to TRBD2. CDR1 and CDR2 (germline): SGHAT, FQNNGV. This CDR3 region has 16 residues. With V trimmed by 5 bases and J by 3 bases, 4 bases remained unmatched.

The CDR3 loop is CASSYLDGTDTQYF. The CDR3 DNA sequence: TGTGCCAGCAGCTACCTGGACGGCACAGATACGCAGTATTTT. The chain recombines TRBV5-6 with TRBJ2-3; D is uncertain. Germline V CDR1 and CDR2: SGHDT, YYEEEE. Trimming took 3 bases from V and 1 from J, leaving 9 bases between them. The CDR3 contains 14 residues.

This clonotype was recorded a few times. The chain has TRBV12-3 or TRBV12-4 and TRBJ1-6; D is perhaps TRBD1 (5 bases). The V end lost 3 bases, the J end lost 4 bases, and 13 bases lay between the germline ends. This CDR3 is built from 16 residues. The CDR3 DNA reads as TGTGCCAGCAGTTTGTCACGGACATTGTATAATTCACCCCTCCACTTT. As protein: CASSLSRTLYNSPLHF.

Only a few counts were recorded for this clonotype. Here the CDR3 DNA reads TGTGCCAGCCGATCCGGACTAGCGGGGGAGGATACGCAGTATTTT. It encodes CASRSGLAGEDTQYF. This chain links TRBV7-9 with TRBJ2-3; 13 positions match TRBD2. Germline CDR1 and CDR2: SEHNR and FQNEAQ (reference sequence). The V and J ends lost 8 bases and 6 bases, in that order; junction bases with no gene match: 8. The CDR3 runs 15 residues.